This T cell receptor (beta chain) originates from a study of blood T cell repertoires in COVID-19. Study summary: Researchers got acute and convalescent COVID-19 samples from the United States, Italy and Spain. Sample material is recorded as cDNA or gDNA derived from T cells, B-cell-depleted T cells, or PBMCs.

As processed by the authors: Amplification of reference gene primers was used by the study to estimate nucleated cell counts. Only in-frame clones appear in the TCRdb table, and some are missing; sequencing was by immunoSEQ multiplex PCR. V and J calls and clone size follow that table, whereas D and trimming were derived from the DNA. Seen here are approximately 400,000 clones, more than 70% observed once, and the top ten hold approximately 1.2%. The CDR3 totals 14 residues. Trimming took off 3 bases at V and 2 bases at J, with 10 bases between the two ends. Germline lookup yields CDR1 MGHRA and CDR2 YSYEKL.

The V and J genes are TRBV4-1 and TRBJ1-1; D unclear. Material: peripheral blood. The receptor was derived from a man aged 40-50 years with acute or convalescent COVID-19. The CDR3 here is CASSQEVSNTEAFF. The CDR3 nucleotides read TGCGCCAGCAGCCAGGAGGTCTCCAACACTGAAGCTTTCTTT.